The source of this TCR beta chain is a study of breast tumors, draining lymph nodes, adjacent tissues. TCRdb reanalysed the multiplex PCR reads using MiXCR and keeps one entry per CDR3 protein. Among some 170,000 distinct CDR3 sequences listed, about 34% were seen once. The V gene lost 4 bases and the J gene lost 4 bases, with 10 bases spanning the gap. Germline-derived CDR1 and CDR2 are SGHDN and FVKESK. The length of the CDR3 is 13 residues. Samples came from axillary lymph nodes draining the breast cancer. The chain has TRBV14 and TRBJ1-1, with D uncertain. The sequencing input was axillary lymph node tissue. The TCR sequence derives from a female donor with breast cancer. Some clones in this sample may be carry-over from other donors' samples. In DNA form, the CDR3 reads TGTGCCAGCAGCCCCCCTGGGTTCACTGAAGCTTTCTTT. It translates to CASSPPGFTEAFF.